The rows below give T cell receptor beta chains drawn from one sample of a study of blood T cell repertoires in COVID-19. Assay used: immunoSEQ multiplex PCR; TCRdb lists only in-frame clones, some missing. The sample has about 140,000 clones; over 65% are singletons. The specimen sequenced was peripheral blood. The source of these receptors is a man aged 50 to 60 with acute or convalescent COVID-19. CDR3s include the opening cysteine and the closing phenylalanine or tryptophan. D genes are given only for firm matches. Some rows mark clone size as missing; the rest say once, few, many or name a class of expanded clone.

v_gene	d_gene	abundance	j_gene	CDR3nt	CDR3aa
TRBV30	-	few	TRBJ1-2	TGTGCCTGGAGTAAAGCCCCTAACTATGGCTACACCTTC	CAWSKAPNYGYTF
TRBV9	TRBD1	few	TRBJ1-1	TGTGCCAGCAGCGCCACCGGGACAGACACTGAAGCTTTCTTT	CASSATGTDTEAFF
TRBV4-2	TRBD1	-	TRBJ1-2	TGTGCCAGCAGCCAAGATTGGGCAGGGGGTACTGGCTACACCTTC	CASSQDWAGGTGYTF
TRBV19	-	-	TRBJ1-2	TGTGCCAGTAGTGTCGTCCCTAACTATGGCTACACCTTC	CASSVVPNYGYTF
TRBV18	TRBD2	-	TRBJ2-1	TGTGCCAGCTCACTAATGGGACTAGCGGGTAACGACAATGAGCAGTTCTTC	CASSLMGLAGNDNEQFF
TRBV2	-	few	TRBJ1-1	TGTGCCAGCAGAGCTAATTCTGAAGCTTTCTTT	CASRANSEAFF
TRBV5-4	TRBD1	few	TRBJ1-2	TGTGCCAGCAGCTTGAGACAGGGGGGCTTGGTCTATGGCTACACCTTC	CASSLRQGGLVYGYTF
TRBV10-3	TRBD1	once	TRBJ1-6	TGTGCCATCAGAGACAGGGGTAGCGATAATTCACCCCTCCACTTT	CAIRDRGSDNSPLHF
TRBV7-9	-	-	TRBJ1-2	TGTGCCAGCAGCCTCTCCTATGGCTACACCTTC	CASSLSYGYTF
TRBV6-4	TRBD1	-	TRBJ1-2	TGTGCCAGCAGTGAGGCCGCAGGGGGCGGTGGCTACACCTTC	CASSEAAGGGGYTF
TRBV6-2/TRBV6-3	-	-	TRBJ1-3	TGTGCCAGCAGCCGGGACACCTACTCTGGAAACACCATATATTTT	CASSRDTYSGNTIYF